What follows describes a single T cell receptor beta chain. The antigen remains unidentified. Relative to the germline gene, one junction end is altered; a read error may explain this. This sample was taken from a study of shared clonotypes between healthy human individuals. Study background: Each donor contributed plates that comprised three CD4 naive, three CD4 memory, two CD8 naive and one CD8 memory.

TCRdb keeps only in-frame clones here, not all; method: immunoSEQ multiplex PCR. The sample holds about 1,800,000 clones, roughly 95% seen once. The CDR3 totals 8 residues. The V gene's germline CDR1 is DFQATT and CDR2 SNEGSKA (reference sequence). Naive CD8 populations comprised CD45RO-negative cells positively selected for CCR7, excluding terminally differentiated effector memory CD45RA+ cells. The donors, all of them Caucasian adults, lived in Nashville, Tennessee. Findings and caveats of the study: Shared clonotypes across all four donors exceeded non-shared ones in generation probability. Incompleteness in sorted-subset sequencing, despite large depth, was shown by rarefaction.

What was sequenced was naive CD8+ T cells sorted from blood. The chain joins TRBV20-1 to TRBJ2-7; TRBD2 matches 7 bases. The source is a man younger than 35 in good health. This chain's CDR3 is CSALARSF. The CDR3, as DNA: TGCAGTGCACTAGCGCGGAGCTTC.